This is a list of T cell receptor beta chains from one sample in a study of blood T cells in healthy people across ages. TCRdb used MiXCR to reprocess the 5' RACE reads, holding one entry per CDR3 protein. The sample records fewer than 700,000 distinct CDR3 sequences, 40% to 45% being singletons. The sequencing sample was made of blood. These receptors were taken from a man older than 75 in good health. CDR3s include the opening cysteine and the closing phenylalanine or tryptophan. The D gene is left open where the match is weak. Clone size, where shown, is once, few, many, or a class for clones that have expanded.

d_gene: TRBD2; abundance: .; j_gene: TRBJ2-1; v_gene: TRBV9; CDR3nt: TGTGCCAGCAGCGTAGTGAATAGCGGGCCTTACAATGAGCAGTTCTTC; CDR3aa: CASSVVNSGPYNEQFF
d_gene: .; abundance: many; j_gene: TRBJ2-3; v_gene: TRBV7-2; CDR3nt: TGTGCCAGCAGCTTAGCGTTGGCAGGCACAGATACGCAGTATTTT; CDR3aa: CASSLALAGTDTQYF
d_gene: TRBD1; abundance: few; j_gene: TRBJ1-1; v_gene: TRBV18; CDR3nt: TGTGCCAGCTCAGATGGACAGGCAAACACTGAAGCTTTCTTT; CDR3aa: CASSDGQANTEAFF
d_gene: TRBD2; abundance: .; j_gene: TRBJ2-1; v_gene: TRBV24-1; CDR3nt: TGTGCCACCAGTGAGGGAGGGAGGGCAGAGACCCAGTTCTTC; CDR3aa: CATSEGGRAETQFF
d_gene: TRBD1; abundance: .; j_gene: TRBJ2-1; v_gene: TRBV6-2/TRBV6-3; CDR3nt: TGTGCCAGCAGAACAGGGGCTTTCGCTAGTTATGAGCAGTTCTTC; CDR3aa: CASRTGAFASYEQFF
d_gene: TRBD1; abundance: .; j_gene: TRBJ2-7; v_gene: TRBV7-2; CDR3nt: TGTGCCAGCAGCGGGGGACAGCCACTCTCCTACGAGCAGTACTTC; CDR3aa: CASSGGQPLSYEQYF
d_gene: TRBD2; abundance: .; j_gene: TRBJ2-3; v_gene: TRBV10-1; CDR3nt: TGCGCCAGCAGTGAGTCGAGAGCGGGAGGGGGAAACACAGATACGCAGTATTTT; CDR3aa: CASSESRAGGGNTDTQYF
d_gene: TRBD2; abundance: .; j_gene: TRBJ2-7; v_gene: TRBV4-2; CDR3nt: TGTGCCAGCAGCCAAGGGCCCCCACTGGGCGGGAGGAAAGCTGAGCAGTACTTC; CDR3aa: CASSQGPPLGGRKAEQYF
d_gene: TRBD2; abundance: few; j_gene: TRBJ2-1; v_gene: TRBV12-3/TRBV12-4; CDR3nt: TGTGCCAGCAGTTTAGCCGCTGCGGGAGAACGAGAGCAGTTCTTC; CDR3aa: CASSLAAAGEREQFF
d_gene: .; abundance: .; j_gene: TRBJ2-5; v_gene: TRBV6-1; CDR3nt: TGTGCCAGCAAACGGGGACTCCTCCAAGAGACCCAGTACTTC; CDR3aa: CASKRGLLQETQYF
d_gene: .; abundance: .; j_gene: TRBJ2-7; v_gene: TRBV6-5; CDR3nt: TGTGCCAGCAGCCCCGGCATTAGCCGGTCCTACAATGAGCAGTACTTC; CDR3aa: CASSPGISRSYNEQYF
d_gene: TRBD1; abundance: .; j_gene: TRBJ2-1; v_gene: TRBV30; CDR3nt: TGTGCCTGGAAGGGACAGTCCTGGGGTGAGCAGTTCTTC; CDR3aa: CAWKGQSWGEQFF
d_gene: TRBD2; abundance: .; j_gene: TRBJ2-3; v_gene: TRBV5-1; CDR3nt: TGCGCCAGCAGCCTTAGCGGGAGATCTGAGGCGGATACGCAGTATTTT; CDR3aa: CASSLSGRSEADTQYF
d_gene: .; abundance: many; j_gene: TRBJ2-3; v_gene: TRBV4-1; CDR3nt: TGCGCCAGCAGCCAAGGAGGGACTTCGGGTACGCAGTATTTT; CDR3aa: CASSQGGTSGTQYF
d_gene: TRBD1; abundance: few; j_gene: TRBJ2-7; v_gene: TRBV27; CDR3nt: TGTGCCAGCAGTTTAATGGGGGACAGGGGCTACGAGCAGTACTTC; CDR3aa: CASSLMGDRGYEQYF
d_gene: .; abundance: .; j_gene: TRBJ2-3; v_gene: TRBV21-1; CDR3nt: TGTGCCAGCAGCAAAGGGGCGGGGGCAGCCACAGATACGCAGTATTTT; CDR3aa: CASSKGAGAATDTQYF
d_gene: .; abundance: .; j_gene: TRBJ1-5; v_gene: TRBV20-1; CDR3nt: TGCAGTGCTGATATGGGACCCTTTAATCAGCCCCAGCATTTT; CDR3aa: CSADMGPFNQPQHF
d_gene: .; abundance: few; j_gene: TRBJ1-5; v_gene: TRBV7-2; CDR3nt: TGTGCCAGCTGCTCCCACGGGCAGGCCAATCAGCCCCAGCATTTT; CDR3aa: CASCSHGQANQPQHF
d_gene: .; abundance: .; j_gene: TRBJ1-1; v_gene: TRBV7-2; CDR3nt: TGTGCCAGCAGCTCAACAGGGTACGGAACTGAAGCTTTCTTT; CDR3aa: CASSSTGYGTEAFF
d_gene: .; abundance: many; j_gene: TRBJ2-7; v_gene: TRBV25-1; CDR3nt: TGTGCCAGCAGTGGGGCAGCTAATTCCTACGAGCAGTACTTC; CDR3aa: CASSGAANSYEQYF
d_gene: TRBD1; abundance: few; j_gene: TRBJ1-2; v_gene: TRBV7-9; CDR3nt: TGTGCCAGCAGCTTAACAGGGGCTACCATAAACTATGGCTACACCTTC; CDR3aa: CASSLTGATINYGYTF
d_gene: TRBD1; abundance: .; j_gene: TRBJ2-3; v_gene: TRBV7-2; CDR3nt: TGTGCCAGCAGCTTAGGGACAGGGATGAAGCACACAGATACGCAGTATTTT; CDR3aa: CASSLGTGMKHTDTQYF
d_gene: TRBD2; abundance: few; j_gene: TRBJ2-7; v_gene: TRBV6-2/TRBV6-3; CDR3nt: TGTGCCAGCAGTTGGAGCGGGAGGACCGACTACGAGCAGTACTTC; CDR3aa: CASSWSGRTDYEQYF
d_gene: .; abundance: once; j_gene: TRBJ1-2; v_gene: TRBV6-6; CDR3nt: TGTGCCAGCAGTTACGCTGGTCAAGAAGCTAACTATGGCTACACCTTC; CDR3aa: CASSYAGQEANYGYTF
d_gene: .; abundance: few; j_gene: TRBJ2-3; v_gene: TRBV20-1; CDR3nt: TGCAGTGCCGGCGGATCTAGCACAGATACGCAGTATTTT; CDR3aa: CSAGGSSTDTQYF
d_gene: .; abundance: .; j_gene: TRBJ2-5; v_gene: TRBV7-2; CDR3nt: TGTGCCAGCAGTTTACATCCAGGCAAGGCCCAAGAGACCCAGTACTTC; CDR3aa: CASSLHPGKAQETQYF
d_gene: .; abundance: once; j_gene: TRBJ2-7; v_gene: TRBV3-1; CDR3nt: TGTGCCAGCAGCCAAGTGTCTCCAAGGGGGGAGCAGTACTTC; CDR3aa: CASSQVSPRGEQYF
d_gene: .; abundance: .; j_gene: TRBJ1-1; v_gene: TRBV5-6; CDR3nt: TGTGCCAGCAGCCCCAACACCATAACTAACACTGAAGCTTTCTTT; CDR3aa: CASSPNTITNTEAFF
d_gene: .; abundance: few; j_gene: TRBJ2-5; v_gene: TRBV6-6; CDR3nt: TGTGCCAGCAGTTATAGGGATGGGTACGAGACCCAGTACTTC; CDR3aa: CASSYRDGYETQYF
d_gene: .; abundance: .; j_gene: TRBJ2-3; v_gene: TRBV12-3/TRBV12-4; CDR3nt: TGTGCCAGCAGTGTCGCGGACCGCACAGATACGCAGTATTTT; CDR3aa: CASSVADRTDTQYF
d_gene: .; abundance: .; j_gene: TRBJ2-3; v_gene: TRBV6-1; CDR3nt: TGTGCCAGCTGGGGAGATACGCAGTATTTT; CDR3aa: CASWGDTQYF
d_gene: .; abundance: .; j_gene: TRBJ2-5; v_gene: TRBV7-3; CDR3nt: TGTGCCAGCAGCTACAGCGCCCAAGAGACCCAGTACTTC; CDR3aa: CASSYSAQETQYF
d_gene: TRBD1; abundance: .; j_gene: TRBJ1-1; v_gene: TRBV9; CDR3nt: TGTGCCAGCAGCGCGAAAACAGGGGGCACTGAAGCTTTCTTT; CDR3aa: CASSAKTGGTEAFF
d_gene: TRBD2; abundance: .; j_gene: TRBJ2-7; v_gene: TRBV5-1; CDR3nt: TGCGCCAGCAGCAAAGAGACTAGCGGGGGCTCCAAGGGCGAGCAGTACTTC; CDR3aa: CASSKETSGGSKGEQYF
d_gene: TRBD1; abundance: .; j_gene: TRBJ1-2; v_gene: TRBV7-9; CDR3nt: TGTGCCAGCAGCTCTCAGGGGGGTGCTGATGGCTACACCTTC; CDR3aa: CASSSQGGADGYTF
d_gene: TRBD1; abundance: .; j_gene: TRBJ1-1; v_gene: TRBV7-3; CDR3nt: TGTGCCAGCAGCCCACACAGGGGTAGAGCGAACACTGAAGCTTTCTTT; CDR3aa: CASSPHRGRANTEAFF
d_gene: .; abundance: few; j_gene: TRBJ2-7; v_gene: TRBV6-1; CDR3nt: TGTGCCAGCATTTCAGGGACTGGCTACGAGCAGTACTTC; CDR3aa: CASISGTGYEQYF
d_gene: TRBD1; abundance: few; j_gene: TRBJ2-3; v_gene: TRBV20-1; CDR3nt: TGCAGTGCCCTATTTGGGACAGGGGTGGATACGCAGTATTTT; CDR3aa: CSALFGTGVDTQYF
d_gene: .; abundance: .; j_gene: TRBJ2-4; v_gene: TRBV9; CDR3nt: TGTGCCAGCAGCCCCCTACCGGCGGCCAAAAACATTCAGTACTTC; CDR3aa: CASSPLPAAKNIQYF
d_gene: TRBD2; abundance: few; j_gene: TRBJ2-3; v_gene: TRBV11-2; CDR3nt: TGTGCCAGCAGCCCACTCTTAGCGGGAGTTTCAGATACGCAGTATTTT; CDR3aa: CASSPLLAGVSDTQYF
d_gene: TRBD2; abundance: .; j_gene: TRBJ2-7; v_gene: TRBV29-1; CDR3nt: TGCAGCGTTGAAATGGGGGGGGGTAGCTCCTACGAGCAGTACTTC; CDR3aa: CSVEMGGGSSYEQYF
d_gene: TRBD1; abundance: .; j_gene: TRBJ1-5; v_gene: TRBV6-6; CDR3nt: TGTGCCAGCAGTTATGGGGAACAGGGGGCCCAGCCCCAGCATTTT; CDR3aa: CASSYGEQGAQPQHF
d_gene: .; abundance: .; j_gene: TRBJ2-1; v_gene: TRBV5-6; CDR3nt: TGTGCCAGCAGCTCACCGTTAAATCCCTACAATGAGCAGTTCTTC; CDR3aa: CASSSPLNPYNEQFF
d_gene: TRBD1; abundance: .; j_gene: TRBJ2-1; v_gene: TRBV20-1; CDR3nt: TGCAGTGCAGCGGACAGGGCTGGTTGGTTCTTC; CDR3aa: CSAADRAGWFF
d_gene: TRBD2; abundance: .; j_gene: TRBJ2-7; v_gene: TRBV29-1; CDR3nt: TGCGGCGCACTGGGGGACTACTACGAGCAGTACTTC; CDR3aa: CGALGDYYEQYF
d_gene: .; abundance: .; j_gene: TRBJ1-5; v_gene: TRBV12-3/TRBV12-4; CDR3nt: TGTGCCAGCAGCCAACAGGGATATAGCAATCAGCCCCAGCATTTT; CDR3aa: CASSQQGYSNQPQHF
d_gene: .; abundance: .; j_gene: TRBJ2-5; v_gene: TRBV3-1; CDR3nt: TGTGCCAGCAGGGGGTGGGGAGAGACCCAGTACTTC; CDR3aa: CASRGWGETQYF
d_gene: .; abundance: few; j_gene: TRBJ2-4; v_gene: TRBV20-1; CDR3nt: TGCAGTGCTAGTGTAGCCCACAGAAGCATTCAGTACTTC; CDR3aa: CSASVAHRSIQYF
d_gene: TRBD1; abundance: .; j_gene: TRBJ1-2; v_gene: TRBV14; CDR3nt: TGTGCCAGCAGCCGGGGACAGGGGGTTAACTATGGCTACACCTTC; CDR3aa: CASSRGQGVNYGYTF
d_gene: .; abundance: many; j_gene: TRBJ1-1; v_gene: TRBV29-1; CDR3nt: TGCAGCGTTGAGTGGGGTTATTCCACCGCTTTCTTT; CDR3aa: CSVEWGYSTAFF
d_gene: TRBD2; abundance: .; j_gene: TRBJ2-1; v_gene: TRBV20-1; CDR3nt: TGCAGTGCTGGCATCGAAGCGGGGGAGTACAATGAGCAGTTCTTC; CDR3aa: CSAGIEAGEYNEQFF
d_gene: .; abundance: .; j_gene: TRBJ1-1; v_gene: TRBV30; CDR3nt: TGTGCCTGGAGTGCCGGGTTTGGTAGTGACACTGAAGCTTTCTTT; CDR3aa: CAWSAGFGSDTEAFF
d_gene: TRBD1; abundance: few; j_gene: TRBJ1-2; v_gene: TRBV5-6; CDR3nt: TGTGCCAGCAGCGCGGGACAGGAGGTCTATGGCTACACCTTC; CDR3aa: CASSAGQEVYGYTF
d_gene: .; abundance: .; j_gene: TRBJ1-1; v_gene: TRBV7-9; CDR3nt: TGTGCCAGCAGCTTAGGTACCTCAACTGAAGCTTTCTTT; CDR3aa: CASSLGTSTEAFF